This T cell receptor beta chain was retrieved from a study of blood T cell repertoires in COVID-19. On the study more broadly: Sources were T cells, B-cell-depleted T cells, or PBMCs; the material itself was cDNA or gDNA.

Data came from immunoSEQ multiplex PCR; TCRdb stores just in-frame clones and leaves some out. The sample has some 83,000 clones, more than 70% seen once. The CDR3 has 15 residues. The trim removed 4 bases at V and 8 bases at J, leaving 6 bases unmatched. This clonotype was sampled from a man aged 50 or older with active COVID-19. Specimen: peripheral blood. The rearrangement uses TRBV23-1 and TRBJ1-4; TRBD1 agrees at 11 bases. TRBV23-1 is marked as an open reading frame, function uncertain. The CDR3 here is CASSLGTGGYEKLFF. The CDR3 coding sequence is TGCGCCAGCAGTCTTGGGACAGGGGGATACGAAAAACTGTTTTTT.